The sequence of this T cell receptor (beta chain) was determined in a study of blood T cell repertoires in COVID-19. Study information: Sites in the United States, Italy and Spain provided acute and convalescent COVID-19 samples.

Germline assignment: CDR1 SGHTA and CDR2 FQGTGA. The junction had 3 bases not matched to a gene; V was cut back by 4 bases and J by 6 bases. This CDR3 has 15 residues. Per the original data handling: Reference gene primers were amplified, and this amplification served to estimate nucleated cell counts. Generated by immunoSEQ multiplex PCR, the TCRdb table keeps only in-frame clones and is missing some. The V and J calls and clone size come from that table; D and trimming were worked out from the DNA. Among 250,000 to 300,000 clones listed, 81% were seen once. J is TRBJ2-1 and V is TRBV7-3; the match to TRBD2 covers 13 bases. The sequenced sample consisted of peripheral blood. The receptor comes from a woman in her fifties or sixties with active or convalescent COVID-19. CDR3 amino acids: CASSSTSGGANEQFF. CDR3 DNA sequence: TGTGCCAGCAGCTCAACTAGCGGGGGGGCCAATGAGCAGTTCTTC.